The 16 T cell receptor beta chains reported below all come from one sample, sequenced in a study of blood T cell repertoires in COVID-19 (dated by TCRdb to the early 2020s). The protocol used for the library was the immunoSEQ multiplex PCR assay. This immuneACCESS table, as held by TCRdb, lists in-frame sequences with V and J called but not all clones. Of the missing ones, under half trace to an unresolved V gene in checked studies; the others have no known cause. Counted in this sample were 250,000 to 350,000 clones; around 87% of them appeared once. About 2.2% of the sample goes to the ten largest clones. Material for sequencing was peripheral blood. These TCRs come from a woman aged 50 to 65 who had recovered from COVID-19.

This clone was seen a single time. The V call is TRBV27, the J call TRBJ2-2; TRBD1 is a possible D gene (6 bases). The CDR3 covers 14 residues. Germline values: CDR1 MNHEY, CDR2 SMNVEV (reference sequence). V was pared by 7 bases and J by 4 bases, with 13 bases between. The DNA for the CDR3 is TGTGCCAGCAAGACAGGTCCCTTCACCGGGGAGCTGTTTTTT. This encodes CASKTGPFTGELFF.

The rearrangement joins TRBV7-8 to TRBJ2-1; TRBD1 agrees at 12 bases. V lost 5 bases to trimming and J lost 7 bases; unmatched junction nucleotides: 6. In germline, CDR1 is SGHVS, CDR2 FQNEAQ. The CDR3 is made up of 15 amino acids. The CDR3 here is CASSNRDRGRNEQFF. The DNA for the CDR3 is TGTGCCAGCAGCAACCGGGACAGGGGGCGGAATGAGCAGTTCTTC. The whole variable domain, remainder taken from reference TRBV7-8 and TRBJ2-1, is GAGVSQSPRYKVAKRGQDVALRCDPISGHVSLFWYQQALGQGPEFLTYFQNEAQLDKSGLPSDRFFAERPEGSVSTLKIQRTQQEDSAVYLCASSNRDRGRNEQFFGPGTRLTVL.

The CDR3 bases are TGTGCCAGTAGTATACAGTTTGGACAGGGGGCTTGGATGGATGGCTACACCTTC. Protein: CASSIQFGQGAWMDGYTF. This chain joins TRBV19 and TRBJ1-2, with TRBD1 identical over 11 bases. The J segment lost 6 bases and the V segment lost 2 bases, leaving 14 bases of the junction unmatched. Per germline, CDR1 LNHDA and CDR2 SQIVND (reference sequence). The CDR3 consists of 18 residues.

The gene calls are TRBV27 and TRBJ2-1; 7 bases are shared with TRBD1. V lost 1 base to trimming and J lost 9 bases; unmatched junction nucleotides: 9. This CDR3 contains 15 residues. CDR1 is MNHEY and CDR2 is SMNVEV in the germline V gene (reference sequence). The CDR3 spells CASSLLTGYHPEQFF. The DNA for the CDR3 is TGTGCCAGCAGTTTATTGACAGGGTATCACCCTGAGCAGTTCTTC.

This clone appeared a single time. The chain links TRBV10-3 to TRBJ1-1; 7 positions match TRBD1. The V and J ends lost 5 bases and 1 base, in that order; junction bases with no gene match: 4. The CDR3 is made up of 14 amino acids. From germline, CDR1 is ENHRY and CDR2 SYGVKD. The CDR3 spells CAISQGQRNTEAFF. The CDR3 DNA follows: TGTGCCATCAGTCAGGGACAGAGGAACACTGAAGCTTTCTTT.

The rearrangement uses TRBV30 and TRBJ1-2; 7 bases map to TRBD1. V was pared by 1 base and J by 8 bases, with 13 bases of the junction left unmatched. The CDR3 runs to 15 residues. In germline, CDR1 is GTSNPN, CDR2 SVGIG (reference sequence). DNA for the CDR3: TGTGCCTGGAGTGCCCCCGACAGGGTGTCGTACGGCTACACCTTC. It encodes CAWSAPDRVSYGYTF.

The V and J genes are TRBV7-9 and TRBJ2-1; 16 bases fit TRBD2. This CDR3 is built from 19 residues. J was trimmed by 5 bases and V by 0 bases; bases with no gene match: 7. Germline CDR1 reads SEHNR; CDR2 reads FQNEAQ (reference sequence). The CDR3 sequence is CASSLAGLAGGVFHNEQFF. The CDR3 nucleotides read TGTGCCAGCAGCTTAGCGGGACTAGCGGGAGGGGTATTCCACAATGAGCAGTTCTTC.

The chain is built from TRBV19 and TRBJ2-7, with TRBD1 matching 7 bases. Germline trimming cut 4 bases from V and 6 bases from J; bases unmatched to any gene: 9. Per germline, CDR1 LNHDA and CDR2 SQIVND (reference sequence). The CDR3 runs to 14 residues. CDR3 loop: CASSTPTGPGEQYF. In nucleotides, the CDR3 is TGTGCCAGTAGTACCCCGACAGGGCCCGGCGAGCAGTACTTC. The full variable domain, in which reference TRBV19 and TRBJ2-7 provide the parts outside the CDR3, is DGGITQSPKYLFRKEGQNVTLSCEQNLNHDAMYWYRQDPGQGLRLIYYSQIVNDFQKGDIAEGYSVSREKKESFPLTVTSAQKNPTAFYLCASSTPTGPGEQYFGPGTRLTVT.

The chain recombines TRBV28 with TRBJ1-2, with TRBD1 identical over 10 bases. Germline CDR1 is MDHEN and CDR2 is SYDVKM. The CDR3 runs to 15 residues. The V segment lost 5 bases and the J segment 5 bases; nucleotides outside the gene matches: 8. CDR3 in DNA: TGTGCCAGCAGTCCAGCCGGGACAGGGGAGTATGGCTACACCTTC. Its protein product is CASSPAGTGEYGYTF.

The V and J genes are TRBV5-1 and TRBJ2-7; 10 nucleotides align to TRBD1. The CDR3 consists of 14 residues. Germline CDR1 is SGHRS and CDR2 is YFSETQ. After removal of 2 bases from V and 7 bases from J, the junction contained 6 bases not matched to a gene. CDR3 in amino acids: CASSFRQGANEQYF. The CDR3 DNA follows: TGCGCCAGCAGCTTTCGACAGGGGGCTAATGAGCAGTACTTC.

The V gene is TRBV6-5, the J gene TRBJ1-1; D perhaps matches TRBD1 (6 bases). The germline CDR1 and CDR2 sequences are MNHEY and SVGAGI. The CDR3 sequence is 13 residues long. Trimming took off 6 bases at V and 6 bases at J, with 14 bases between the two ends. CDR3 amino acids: CASRPRGRAEAFF. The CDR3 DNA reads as TGTGCCAGCAGACCCAGGGGTAGGGCTGAAGCTTTCTTT.

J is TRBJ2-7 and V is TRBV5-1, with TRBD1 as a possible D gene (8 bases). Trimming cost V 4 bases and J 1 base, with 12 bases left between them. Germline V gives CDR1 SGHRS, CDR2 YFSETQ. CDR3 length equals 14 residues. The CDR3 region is CASSEQGGSYEQYF. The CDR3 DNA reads TGCGCCAGCAGCGAACAGGGGGGGTCCTACGAGCAGTACTTC.

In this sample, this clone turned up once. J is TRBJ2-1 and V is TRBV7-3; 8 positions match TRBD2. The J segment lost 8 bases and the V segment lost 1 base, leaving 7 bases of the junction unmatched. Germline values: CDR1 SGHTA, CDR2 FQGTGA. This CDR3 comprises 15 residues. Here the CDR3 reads CASSLRATSVHEQFF. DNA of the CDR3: TGTGCCAGCAGCTTAAGGGCGACTAGCGTCCATGAGCAGTTCTTC.

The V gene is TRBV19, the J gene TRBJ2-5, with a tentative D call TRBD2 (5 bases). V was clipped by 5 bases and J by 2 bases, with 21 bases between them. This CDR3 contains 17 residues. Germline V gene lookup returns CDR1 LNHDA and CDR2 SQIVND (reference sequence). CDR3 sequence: CASSSWESGAAQETQYF. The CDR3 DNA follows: TGTGCCAGTAGTTCCTGGGAGAGCGGAGCCGCGCAAGAGACCCAGTACTTC.

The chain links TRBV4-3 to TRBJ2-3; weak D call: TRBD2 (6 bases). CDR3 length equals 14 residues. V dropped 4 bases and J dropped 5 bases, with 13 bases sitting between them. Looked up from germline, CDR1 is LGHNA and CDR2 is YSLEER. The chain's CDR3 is CASSPEGLEDTQYF. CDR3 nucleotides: TGCGCCAGCAGCCCGGAGGGCCTCGAAGATACGCAGTATTTT.

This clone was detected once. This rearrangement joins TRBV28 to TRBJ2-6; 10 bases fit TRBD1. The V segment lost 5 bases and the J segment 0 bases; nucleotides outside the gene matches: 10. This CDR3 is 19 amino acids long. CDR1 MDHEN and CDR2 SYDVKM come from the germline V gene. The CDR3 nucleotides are TGTGCCAGCAGTCCCAGGGGGACAGGGGCCTACTCTGGGGCCAACGTCCTGACTTTC. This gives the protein CASSPRGTGAYSGANVLTF.